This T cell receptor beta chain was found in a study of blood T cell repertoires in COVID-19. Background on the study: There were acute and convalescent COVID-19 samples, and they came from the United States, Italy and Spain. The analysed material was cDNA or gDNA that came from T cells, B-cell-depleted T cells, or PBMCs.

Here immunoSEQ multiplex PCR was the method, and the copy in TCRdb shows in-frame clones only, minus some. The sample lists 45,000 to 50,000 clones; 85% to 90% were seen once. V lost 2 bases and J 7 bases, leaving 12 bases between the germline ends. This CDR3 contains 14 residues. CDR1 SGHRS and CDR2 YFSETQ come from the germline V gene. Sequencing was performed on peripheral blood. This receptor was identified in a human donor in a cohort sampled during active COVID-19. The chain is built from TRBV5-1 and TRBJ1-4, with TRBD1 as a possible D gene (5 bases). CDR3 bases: TGCGCCAGCAGCTTAAGGGGAAGTGGTGAAAAACTGTTTTTT. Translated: CASSLRGSGEKLFF.